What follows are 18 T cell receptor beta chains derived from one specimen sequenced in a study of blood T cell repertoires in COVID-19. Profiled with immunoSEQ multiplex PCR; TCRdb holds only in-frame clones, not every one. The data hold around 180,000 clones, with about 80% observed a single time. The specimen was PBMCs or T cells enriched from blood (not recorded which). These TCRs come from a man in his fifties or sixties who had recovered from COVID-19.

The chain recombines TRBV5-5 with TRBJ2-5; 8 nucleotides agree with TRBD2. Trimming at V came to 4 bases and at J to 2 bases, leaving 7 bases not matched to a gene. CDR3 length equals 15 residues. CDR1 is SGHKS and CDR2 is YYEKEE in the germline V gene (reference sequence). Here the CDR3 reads CASSPRGGLQETQYF. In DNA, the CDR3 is TGTGCCAGCAGCCCCCGGGGGGGCCTACAAGAGACCCAGTACTTC.

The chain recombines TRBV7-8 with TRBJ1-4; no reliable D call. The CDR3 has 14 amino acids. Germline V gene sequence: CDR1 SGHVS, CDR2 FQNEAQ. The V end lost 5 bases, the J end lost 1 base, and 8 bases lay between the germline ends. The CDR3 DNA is TGTGCCAGCAGCGTACACCGAACTAATGAAAAACTGTTTTTT. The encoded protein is CASSVHRTNEKLFF.

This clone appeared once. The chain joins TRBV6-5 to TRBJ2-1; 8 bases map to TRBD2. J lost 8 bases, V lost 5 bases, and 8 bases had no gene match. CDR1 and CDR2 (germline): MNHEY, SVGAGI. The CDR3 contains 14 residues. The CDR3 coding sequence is TGTGCCAGCAGTCCGGGGGGGGACAAGCATGAGCAGTTCTTC. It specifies CASSPGGDKHEQFF.

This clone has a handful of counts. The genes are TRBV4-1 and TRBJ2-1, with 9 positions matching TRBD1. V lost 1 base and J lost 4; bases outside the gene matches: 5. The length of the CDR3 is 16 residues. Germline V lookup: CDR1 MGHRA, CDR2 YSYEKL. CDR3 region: CASSQGGGTGYNEQFF. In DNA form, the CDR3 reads TGCGCCAGCAGCCAAGGCGGCGGGACAGGGTACAATGAGCAGTTCTTC.

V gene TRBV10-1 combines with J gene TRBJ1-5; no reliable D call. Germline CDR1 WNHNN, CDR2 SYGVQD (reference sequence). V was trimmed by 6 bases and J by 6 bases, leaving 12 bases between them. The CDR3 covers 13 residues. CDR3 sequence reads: CASSQTAGQPQHF. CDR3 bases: TGCGCCAGCAGCCAGACTGCGGGTCAGCCCCAGCATTTT.

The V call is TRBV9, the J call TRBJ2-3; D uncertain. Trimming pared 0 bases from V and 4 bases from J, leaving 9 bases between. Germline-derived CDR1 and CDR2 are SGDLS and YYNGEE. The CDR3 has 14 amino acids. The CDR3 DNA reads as TGTGCCAGCAGCGTAGCCCAAATCCCAGATACGCAGTATTTT. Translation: CASSVAQIPDTQYF.

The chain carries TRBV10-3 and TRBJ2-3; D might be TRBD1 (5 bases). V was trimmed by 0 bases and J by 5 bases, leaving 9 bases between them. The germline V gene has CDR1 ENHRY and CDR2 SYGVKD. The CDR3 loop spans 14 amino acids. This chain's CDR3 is CAISESGAQDTQYF. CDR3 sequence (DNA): TGTGCCATCAGTGAGTCTGGGGCCCAAGATACGCAGTATTTT.

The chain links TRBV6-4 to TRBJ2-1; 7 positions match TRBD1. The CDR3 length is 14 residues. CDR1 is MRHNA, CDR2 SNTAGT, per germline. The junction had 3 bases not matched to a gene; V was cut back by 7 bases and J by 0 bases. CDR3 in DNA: TGTGCCAGCAAAGGACAGGCCTCCTACAATGAGCAGTTCTTC. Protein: CASKGQASYNEQFF.

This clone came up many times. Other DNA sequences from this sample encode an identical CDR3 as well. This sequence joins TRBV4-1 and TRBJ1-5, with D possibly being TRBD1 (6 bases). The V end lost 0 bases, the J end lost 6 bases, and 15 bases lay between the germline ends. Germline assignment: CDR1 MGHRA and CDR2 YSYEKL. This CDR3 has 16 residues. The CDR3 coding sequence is TGCGCCAGCAGCCAAGATAGGGCAGGGGACGGTCAGCCCCAGCATTTT. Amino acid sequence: CASSQDRAGDGQPQHF.

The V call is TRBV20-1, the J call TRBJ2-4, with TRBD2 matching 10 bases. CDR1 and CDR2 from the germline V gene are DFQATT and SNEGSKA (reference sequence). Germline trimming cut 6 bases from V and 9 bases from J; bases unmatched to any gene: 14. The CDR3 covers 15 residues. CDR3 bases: TGCAGTGCAAGTAGCGGGGGGCCGCAGTCCTCCATTCAGTACTTC. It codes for CSASSGGPQSSIQYF.

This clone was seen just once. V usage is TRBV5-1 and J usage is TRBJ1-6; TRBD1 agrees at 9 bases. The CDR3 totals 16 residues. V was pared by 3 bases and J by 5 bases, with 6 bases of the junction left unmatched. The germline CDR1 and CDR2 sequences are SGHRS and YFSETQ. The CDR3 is CASSWDRALNNSPLHF. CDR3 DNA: TGCGCCAGCAGCTGGGACAGGGCCCTTAATAATTCACCCCTCCACTTT.

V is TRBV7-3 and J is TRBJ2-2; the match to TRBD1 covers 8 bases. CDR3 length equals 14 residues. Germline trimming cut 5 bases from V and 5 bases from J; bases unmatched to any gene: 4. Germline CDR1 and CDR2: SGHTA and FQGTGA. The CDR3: CASSQGARTGELFF. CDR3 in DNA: TGTGCCAGCAGCCAGGGGGCCCGGACCGGGGAGCTGTTTTTT.

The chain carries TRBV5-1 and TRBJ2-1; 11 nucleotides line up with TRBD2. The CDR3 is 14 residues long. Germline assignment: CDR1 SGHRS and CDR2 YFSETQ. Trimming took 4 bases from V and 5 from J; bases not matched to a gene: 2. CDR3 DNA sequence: TGCGCCAGCAGCGGGGGACTAGCGGACAATGAGCAGTTCTTC. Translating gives CASSGGLADNEQFF.

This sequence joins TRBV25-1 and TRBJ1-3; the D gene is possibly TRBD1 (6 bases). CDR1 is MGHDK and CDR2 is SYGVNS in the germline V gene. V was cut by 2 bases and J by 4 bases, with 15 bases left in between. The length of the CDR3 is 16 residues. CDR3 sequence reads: CASSEEWGLNGNTIYF. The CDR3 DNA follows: TGTGCCAGCAGTGAAGAGTGGGGGCTAAACGGAAACACCATATATTTT.

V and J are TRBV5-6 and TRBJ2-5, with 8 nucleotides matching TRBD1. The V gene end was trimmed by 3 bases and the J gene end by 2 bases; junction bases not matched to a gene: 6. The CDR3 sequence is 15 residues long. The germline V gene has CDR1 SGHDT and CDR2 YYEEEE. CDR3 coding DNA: TGTGCCAGCAGCTGGGGGGACAGGCGACAAGAGACCCAGTACTTC. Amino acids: CASSWGDRRQETQYF.

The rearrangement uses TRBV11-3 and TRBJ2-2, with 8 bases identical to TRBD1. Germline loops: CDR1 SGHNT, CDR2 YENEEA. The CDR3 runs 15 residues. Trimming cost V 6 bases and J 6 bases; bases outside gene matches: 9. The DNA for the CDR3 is TGTGCCAGCAGACTAACCTCAGGGGGCTCCGGGGAGCTGTTTTTT. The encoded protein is CASRLTSGGSGELFF. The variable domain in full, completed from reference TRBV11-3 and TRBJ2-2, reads EAGVVQSPRYKIIEKKQPVAFWCNPISGHNTLYWYLQNLGQGPELLIRYENEEAVDDSQLPKDRFSAERLKGVDSTLKIQPAELGDSAVYLCASRLTSGGSGELFFGEGSRLTVL.

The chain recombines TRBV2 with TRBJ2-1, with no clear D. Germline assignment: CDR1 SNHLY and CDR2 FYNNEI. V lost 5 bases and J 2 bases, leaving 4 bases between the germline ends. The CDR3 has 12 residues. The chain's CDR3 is CASSLTYNEQFF. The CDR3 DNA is TGTGCCAGCAGTTTAACCTACAATGAGCAGTTCTTC.

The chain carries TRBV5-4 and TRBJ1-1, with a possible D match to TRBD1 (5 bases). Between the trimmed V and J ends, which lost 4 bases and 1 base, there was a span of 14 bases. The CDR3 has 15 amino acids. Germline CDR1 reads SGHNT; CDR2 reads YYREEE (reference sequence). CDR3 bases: TGTGCCAGCAGCCCAAGGGGTTTGAAGAACACTGAAGCTTTCTTT. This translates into CASSPRGLKNTEAFF.